Sequencing of this TCR beta chain was carried out in a study of CD8+ T cells in alopecia areata. Looking at the study overall: Tofacitinib ran 6 to 18 months, followed by 6 months off drug.

This clone was seen more than once but under ten times. Trimming took 0 bases from V and 5 from J; bases not matched to a gene: 4. The CDR3 totals 16 residues. In germline, CDR1 is MNHNY, CDR2 SVGAGI (reference sequence). Extraction of RNA preceded its reverse transcription into cDNA, which served as the sequencing template. The assay was immunoSEQ multiplex PCR, and TCRdb's table has in-frame clones only and misses some. Of some 130,000 clones in the sample, around 49% are singletons; the top ten hold approximately 19%. The TCR was taken from a human donor with alopecia areata. V and J are TRBV6-6 and TRBJ1-6; 7 nucleotides agree with TRBD1. Specimen: CD8+ T cells sorted from blood, collected at week 0. The DNA of the CDR3 is TGTGCCAGCAGTTACTCGGGGGACAGTCATAATTCACCCCTCCACTTT. Translating gives CASSYSGDSHNSPLHF.